Shown below are 15 T cell receptor beta chains from a single sample sequenced in a study of T cell responses to AZD1222 COVID-19 vaccine. The repertoire was sequenced with immunoSEQ multiplex PCR; TCRdb's copy has only in-frame clones and lacks some. The sample lists 100,000 to 120,000 clones; roughly 90% were seen once. The material sequenced was peripheral blood, taken on day 0 of AZD1222 vaccination. The source is an adult in good health.

A few counts support this clone. The chain recombines TRBV29-1 with TRBJ1-2, with D unclear. V was clipped by 4 bases and J by 2 bases, with 14 bases between them. CDR1 and CDR2 from the germline V gene are SQVTM and ANQGSEA. The CDR3 consists of 14 residues. In nucleotides, the CDR3 is TGCAGCGTTGGAGATGACTCAACAAACTATGGCTACACCTTC. This translates into CSVGDDSTNYGYTF.

The V gene is TRBV15, the J gene TRBJ2-7; 10 nucleotides align to TRBD2. After removal of 1 base from V and 4 bases from J, the junction contained 4 bases not matched to a gene. Germline-derived CDR1 and CDR2 are LNHNV and YYDKDF (reference sequence). CDR3 length: 15 residues. CDR3 sequence reads: CATSRGTSGMYEQYF. The CDR3, as DNA: TGTGCCACCAGCAGAGGCACTAGCGGGATGTACGAGCAGTACTTC.

The chain links TRBV5-4 to TRBJ2-7; the D gene is possibly TRBD1 (6 bases). Trimming pared 5 bases from V and 4 bases from J, leaving 10 bases between. This CDR3 has 12 residues. Germline CDR1 reads SGHNT; CDR2 reads YYREEE (reference sequence). The CDR3 DNA follows: TGTGCCAGCAGTTCCGACAGGTACGAGCAGTACTTC. Its translation is CASSSDRYEQYF.

This chain joins TRBV4-1 and TRBJ1-2, with 8 bases matching TRBD1. V lost 0 bases, J lost 5 bases, and 11 bases stayed unmatched. This CDR3 has 17 residues. Germline CDR1 and CDR2: MGHRA and YSYEKL. CDR3 sequence reads: CASSQEGIGQGGYGYTF. The CDR3 DNA is TGCGCCAGCAGCCAAGAGGGTATTGGACAGGGTGGATATGGCTACACCTTC.

J is TRBJ1-1 and V is TRBV27, with D tentatively TRBD1 (6 bases). The CDR3 runs to 12 residues. Germline CDR1 is MNHEY and CDR2 is SMNVEV (reference sequence). V shed 6 bases and J shed 9 bases, with 14 bases lying between them. The CDR3 DNA sequence: TGTGCCAGCAGCCAAGACAGGTTACAAGCTTTCTTT. Encoded protein: CASSQDRLQAFF.

This chain uses TRBV19 with TRBJ1-5; D uncertain. The CDR3 consists of 12 residues. The V end was cut by 7 bases, the J end by 2 bases, with 6 bases between. The germline gives CDR1 LNHDA, CDR2 SQIVND (reference sequence). The CDR3 DNA reads TGTGCCAGTAAGTTAGGCAATCAGCCCCAGCATTTT. The encoded protein is CASKLGNQPQHF.

This clone came up once. The chain couples TRBV27 to TRBJ1-5, with D perhaps matching TRBD1 (5 bases). Looked up from germline, CDR1 is MNHEY and CDR2 is SMNVEV (reference sequence). The CDR3 spans 15 residues. V lost 7 bases to trimming and J lost 4 bases, with 17 bases between them. The CDR3 bases are TGTGCCAGCACCCGACGTGGGGGGTCGAATCAGCCCCAGCATTTT. It encodes CASTRRGGSNQPQHF.

The V call is TRBV5-4, the J call TRBJ1-2, with D perhaps TRBD1 (5 bases). The CDR3 covers 14 residues. Looked up from germline, CDR1 is SGHNT and CDR2 is YYREEE (reference sequence). The germline V and J ends were trimmed by 5 bases and 2 bases, with 13 bases remaining between them. CDR3 in amino acids: CASRGDGGNYGYTF. In DNA form, the CDR3 reads TGTGCCAGCAGAGGTGACGGGGGGAACTATGGCTACACCTTC.

V and J are TRBV19 and TRBJ1-5; possibly TRBD1 for D (5 bases). Trimming pared 7 bases from V and 7 bases from J, leaving 17 bases between. The CDR3 runs to 14 residues. In germline, CDR1 is LNHDA, CDR2 SQIVND (reference sequence). The CDR3 spells CASTGSGASQPQHF. The CDR3 DNA reads as TGTGCCAGTACGGGATCCGGGGCTTCACAGCCCCAGCATTTT.

A few counts support this clone. J is TRBJ2-1 and V is TRBV10-1, with 10 positions matching TRBD2. This CDR3 has 15 residues. The germline V gene has CDR1 WNHNN and CDR2 SYGVQD (reference sequence). The V segment lost 0 bases and the J segment 4 bases; nucleotides outside the gene matches: 0. CDR3 sequence (DNA): TGCGCCAGCAGTGAGTCTAGCGGGGGGTACAATGAGCAGTTCTTC. This sequence encodes CASSESSGGYNEQFF.

The chain has TRBV30 and TRBJ1-4, with 8 bases aligning to TRBD1. The CDR3 has 13 amino acids. CDR1 and CDR2 from the germline V gene are GTSNPN and SVGIG (reference sequence). Trimming took 3 bases from V and 8 from J; bases not matched to a gene: 5. CDR3 DNA: TGTGCCTGGAGAGGACAGGGTGGGGAAAAACTGTTTTTT. It specifies CAWRGQGGEKLFF.

The chain recombines TRBV18 with TRBJ1-4; TRBD1 matches at 7 bases. In germline, CDR1 is KGHSH, CDR2 LQKENI. After removal of 6 bases from V and 0 bases from J, the junction contained 7 bases not matched to a gene. The CDR3 has 16 amino acids. The CDR3 region has the DNA TGTGCCAGCTCTCGAAACAGGGGCTCAACTAATGAAAAACTGTTTTTT. Its translation is CASSRNRGSTNEKLFF.

This clone was seen a single time. The chain joins TRBV27 to TRBJ1-5; D possibly corresponds to TRBD1 (6 bases). This CDR3 has 14 amino acids. Germline V gene sequence: CDR1 MNHEY, CDR2 SMNVEV (reference sequence). Trimming shortened V by 10 bases and J by 1 base, and 14 bases separated the two germline ends. In DNA form, the CDR3 reads TGTGCCATCAAACAGGGTTCCAGCAATCAGCCCCAGCATTTT. The encoded protein is CAIKQGSSNQPQHF.

Only one count was recorded for this clone. This chain connects TRBV6-1 to TRBJ2-7; TRBD1 aligns across 7 bases. Germline CDR1 is MNHNS and CDR2 is SASEGT. V lost 5 bases to trimming and J lost 7 bases; unmatched junction nucleotides: 8. The CDR3 has 13 amino acids. The CDR3 loop reads CASSFGQAWEQYF. For the CDR3, the DNA is TGTGCCAGCAGTTTCGGACAGGCGTGGGAGCAGTACTTC.

This clone was counted only a few times. The chain is built from TRBV28 and TRBJ1-2; TRBD1 is a possible D gene (5 bases). V was cut by 5 bases and J by 5 bases, with 12 bases left in between. The CDR3 sequence is 13 residues long. Germline CDR1 and CDR2: MDHEN and SYDVKM. The CDR3: CASSPTAPYGYTF. The CDR3 DNA reads as TGTGCCAGCAGTCCGACAGCGCCTTATGGCTACACCTTC.